This T cell receptor (beta chain) was sequenced during a study of blood T cell repertoires in COVID-19. The assay was immunoSEQ multiplex PCR, and TCRdb's table has in-frame clones only and misses some. This table has about 86,000 clones, 70% to 90% appearing once. The germline CDR1 and CDR2 sequences are SGHAT and FQDESV (reference sequence). The CDR3 length is 14 residues. The ends lost 3 bases at V and 3 bases at J; junction bases unmatched: 4. Sequenced input: peripheral blood. The V gene is TRBV11-1, the J gene TRBJ2-7; 8 nucleotides match TRBD2. The clonotype originates from a man aged 45-60 years with acute or convalescent COVID-19. The CDR3 sequence is CASSLELAGYEQYF. CDR3 sequence (DNA): TGTGCCAGCAGCTTGGAGCTAGCGGGCTACGAGCAGTACTTC.